This TCR beta chain was recovered during a study of blood T cell repertoires in COVID-19. The germline gives CDR1 SGHTA, CDR2 FQGNSA. The CDR3 has 14 residues. V shed 3 bases and J shed 0 bases, with 8 bases lying between them. The repertoire was sequenced with immunoSEQ multiplex PCR; TCRdb's copy has only in-frame clones and lacks some. The table has hundreds of thousands of clones, 70% to 90% seen once. The study recruited people aged roughly 18 to 100 years across 24 US areas. This clone has just one count. The rearrangement uses TRBV7-2 and TRBJ2-5; the D is unclear. The receptor was isolated from a woman in her sixties in a cohort exposed to, infected with or recovered from COVID-19 (not recorded which). The material sequenced was PBMCs or T cells enriched from blood (not recorded which). CDR3 sequence (DNA): TGTGCCAGCAGCTTGGGCACGTACCAAGAGACCCAGTACTTC. It is translated as CASSLGTYQETQYF.